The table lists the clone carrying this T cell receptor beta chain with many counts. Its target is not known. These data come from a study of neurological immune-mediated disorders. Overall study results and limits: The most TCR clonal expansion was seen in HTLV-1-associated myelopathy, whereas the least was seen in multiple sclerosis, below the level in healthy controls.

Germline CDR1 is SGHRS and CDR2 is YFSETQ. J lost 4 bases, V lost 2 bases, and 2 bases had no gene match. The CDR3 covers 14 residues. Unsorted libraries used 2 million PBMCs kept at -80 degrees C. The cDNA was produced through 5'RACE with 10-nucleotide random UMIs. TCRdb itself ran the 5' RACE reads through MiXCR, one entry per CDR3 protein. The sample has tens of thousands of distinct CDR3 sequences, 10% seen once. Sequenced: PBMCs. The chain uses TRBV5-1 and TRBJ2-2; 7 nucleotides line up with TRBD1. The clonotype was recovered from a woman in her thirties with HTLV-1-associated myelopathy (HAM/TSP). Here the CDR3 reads CASSLQGSTGELFF. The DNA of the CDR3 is TGCGCCAGCAGCTTACAGGGGAGCACCGGGGAGCTGTTTTTT.